This T cell receptor (beta chain) was found in a study of T cells in Graves' hyperthyroidism and ophthalmopathy. About the study: Peripheral blood specimens were obtained at initial diagnosis, prior to any treatment.

This clonotype appeared many times. From RNA transcripts, TCR beta CDR3 regions were amplified. Carried out on the TCR CDR3, a first-round RT-PCR used the HTBI primer set. MiXCR, applied by TCRdb to the multiplex PCR reads, yields one record per CDR3 protein. The sample holds hundreds of thousands of distinct CDR3 sequences, less than 25% seen once. V dropped 1 base and J dropped 8 bases, with 17 bases sitting between them. The germline CDR1 and CDR2 sequences are MNHEY and SVGEGT. The CDR3 spans 15 residues. The sequenced sample was blood. The receptor comes from a woman in her 30s with Graves' ophthalmopathy. The chain links TRBV6-2 or TRBV6-3 to TRBJ1-1, with unresolved D. CDR3 protein: CASSYWARFAFEAFF. CDR3 coding DNA: TGTGCCAGCAGTTACTGGGCAAGATTCGCTTTCGAAGCTTTCTTT.